These T cell receptor beta chains were read from a single sample in a study of T cell responses to AZD1222 COVID-19 vaccine. This table comes from immunoSEQ multiplex PCR, and its TCRdb copy is limited to in-frame clones, with some not included. The data show over 100,000 clones, roughly nine tenths seen once. The specimen was peripheral blood, collected on day 0 of AZD1222 vaccination. Receptor source: an adult in good health. CDR3s include the opening cysteine and the closing phenylalanine or tryptophan. The D gene is left open where the match is weak. Expanded clones are given a class, and other clones once, few, many or no size at all.

size: NA; D: NA; V: TRBV2; J: TRBJ1-3; CDR3: CASSLGGNTIYF; DNA: TGTGCCAGCAGTCTGGGGGGAAACACCATATATTTT
size: NA; D: NA; V: TRBV5-6; J: TRBJ1-1; CDR3: CASSLVGTYGEAFF; DNA: TGTGCCAGCAGCTTGGTTGGGACCTACGGTGAAGCTTTCTTT
size: once; D: TRBD1; V: TRBV5-4; J: TRBJ1-5; CDR3: CASSWGQGGQPQHF; DNA: TGTGCCAGCAGCTGGGGACAGGGTGGGCAGCCCCAGCATTTT
size: NA; D: TRBD1; V: TRBV7-2; J: TRBJ2-3; CDR3: CASSSDWDRAVRTDTQYF; DNA: TGTGCCAGCAGCTCCGACTGGGACAGGGCAGTACGCACAGATACGCAGTATTTT
size: NA; D: NA; V: TRBV6-5; J: TRBJ1-1; CDR3: CASRLEEGGTEAFF; DNA: TGTGCCAGCAGGCTCGAGGAGGGAGGGACTGAAGCTTTCTTT
size: medium-sized; D: TRBD1; V: TRBV7-7; J: TRBJ1-1; CDR3: CASPRGTAGFMNTEAFF; DNA: TGTGCTAGCCCTAGGGGGACAGCGGGGTTCATGAACACTGAAGCTTTCTTT
size: NA; D: NA; V: TRBV6-6; J: TRBJ2-2; CDR3: CASSTQDTGELFF; DNA: TGTGCCAGCAGTACACAAGACACCGGGGAGCTGTTTTTT
size: NA; D: NA; V: TRBV29-1; J: TRBJ1-2; CDR3: CSARTTDGYTF; DNA: TGCAGCGCACGGACTACCGATGGCTACACCTTC
size: NA; D: NA; V: TRBV7-7; J: TRBJ2-1; CDR3: CASSSSPRANEQFF; DNA: TGTGCTAGCAGCTCCTCCCCACGAGCCAATGAGCAGTTCTTC
size: NA; D: TRBD1; V: TRBV7-9; J: TRBJ1-4; CDR3: CASSSLTDRVNEKLFF; DNA: TGTGCCAGCAGCTCATTGACAGACAGGGTTAATGAAAAACTGTTTTTT
size: once; D: TRBD2; V: TRBV12-5; J: TRBJ2-3; CDR3: CASGLVVGRRTDTQYF; DNA: TGTGCTAGTGGTTTGGTGGTCGGGAGGAGGACAGATACGCAGTATTTT
size: once; D: NA; V: TRBV9; J: TRBJ1-5; CDR3: CASSPAGSNQPQHF; DNA: TGTGCCAGCAGCCCCGCAGGGAGCAATCAGCCCCAGCATTTT
size: NA; D: TRBD1; V: TRBV9; J: TRBJ1-2; CDR3: CASSGRGLNYGYTF; DNA: TGTGCCAGCAGCGGCAGGGGGCTCAACTATGGCTACACCTTC
size: NA; D: NA; V: TRBV3-1/TRBV3-2; J: TRBJ1-6; CDR3: CASRGTGPSSPLHF; DNA: TGTGCCAGCAGGGGAACAGGGCCAAGTTCACCCCTCCACTTT
size: NA; D: TRBD1; V: TRBV27; J: TRBJ1-5; CDR3: CASSSRTGGLSNQPQHF; DNA: TGTGCCAGCAGTTCCCGTACAGGGGGCCTTAGCAATCAGCCCCAGCATTTT
size: NA; D: NA; V: TRBV5-6; J: TRBJ2-1; CDR3: CASSLVGATYNEQFF; DNA: TGTGCCAGCAGCTTGGTTGGGGCCACATACAATGAGCAGTTCTTC
size: NA; D: NA; V: TRBV10-3; J: TRBJ1-1; CDR3: CAISPRDGPNTEAFF; DNA: TGTGCCATCAGTCCAAGGGACGGTCCGAACACTGAAGCTTTCTTT
size: NA; D: NA; V: TRBV7-9; J: TRBJ2-1; CDR3: CASSGTYNEQFF; DNA: TGTGCCAGCAGCGGGACCTACAATGAGCAGTTCTTC
size: NA; D: TRBD2; V: TRBV24-1; J: TRBJ2-3; CDR3: CATSDEGLAGHTDTQYF; DNA: TGTGCCACCAGTGATGAGGGACTAGCGGGCCACACAGATACGCAGTATTTT
size: NA; D: TRBD2; V: TRBV6-5; J: TRBJ2-3; CDR3: CASSFLTSTSTDTQYF; DNA: TGTGCCAGCAGTTTTTTGACTAGCACTAGCACAGATACGCAGTATTTT
size: NA; D: NA; V: TRBV18; J: TRBJ1-1; CDR3: CASSPDSTEAFF; DNA: TGTGCCAGCTCACCTGACAGCACTGAAGCTTTCTTT
size: NA; D: NA; V: TRBV7-3; J: TRBJ1-3; CDR3: CASSPYFAHSGNTIYF; DNA: TGTGCCAGCAGCCCCTACTTTGCCCACTCTGGAAACACCATATATTTT
size: NA; D: NA; V: TRBV2; J: TRBJ1-6; CDR3: CASSAISSYNSPLHF; DNA: TGTGCCAGCAGTGCTATTAGCTCCTATAATTCACCCCTCCACTTT
size: NA; D: TRBD2; V: TRBV5-8; J: TRBJ2-3; CDR3: CASSLGVAGPPADTQYF; DNA: TGTGCCAGCAGCTTAGGGGTAGCGGGACCTCCCGCAGATACGCAGTATTTT
size: NA; D: TRBD1; V: TRBV11-3; J: TRBJ1-1; CDR3: CASSHNPGQGATEAFF; DNA: TGTGCCAGCAGCCACAACCCGGGACAGGGGGCTACTGAAGCTTTCTTT
size: NA; D: NA; V: TRBV19; J: TRBJ2-3; CDR3: CASKSVAASTDTQYF; DNA: TGTGCCAGTAAAAGCGTGGCGGCAAGCACAGATACGCAGTATTTT